Each of the 21 T cell receptor beta chains below was sequenced from the same sample in a study of a mutant IDH1 vaccine in newly diagnosed glioma. As for time point: week 47, end of study. With topical imiquimod, each dose of the vaccine consisted of 300 ug of mutant IDH1 20-mer peptide. Method: immunoSEQ multiplex PCR; TCRdb's copy keeps in-frame clones and lacks some. The table records over 50,000 clones, approximately 80% of them present only once. Their recognized antigens are unknown. The material was PBMCs, obtained from a glioma patient whose treatment included an IDH1 peptide vaccine. The receptors here all came from a woman in her thirties or forties with glioma. Some clones in this sample may be carry-over from other donors' samples.

The chain employs TRBV30 and TRBJ2-2, with 7 bases aligning to TRBD2. CDR3 length equals 18 residues. The germline CDR1 and CDR2 sequences are GTSNPN and SVGIG (reference sequence). J was trimmed by 4 bases and V by 1 base; bases with no gene match: 15. Written as DNA, the CDR3 is TGTGCCTGGAGTGCGTGGATTAGCGGGTGGAAACGCACCGGGGAGCTGTTTTTT. Translating gives CAWSAWISGWKRTGELFF.

This clone has only a few counts. The chain is built from TRBV2 and TRBJ1-2, with D uncertain. The CDR3 covers 12 residues. Trimming removed 3 bases from V and 8 bases from J, with 10 bases in between. Germline CDR1 and CDR2: SNHLY and FYNNEI. CDR3 nucleotide sequence: TGTGCCAGCAGTGATGTTCCAGGCGGCTACACCTTC. Translating it yields CASSDVPGGYTF.

V usage is TRBV30 and J usage is TRBJ2-2; 10 nucleotides align to TRBD2. CDR1 is GTSNPN and CDR2 is SVGIG in the germline V gene (reference sequence). The CDR3 has 14 amino acids. The ends lost 5 bases at V and 8 bases at J; junction bases unmatched: 8. This chain's CDR3 is CAWDPLAGSGELFF. The DNA for the CDR3 is TGTGCCTGGGACCCACTAGCGGGGTCAGGGGAGCTGTTTTTT.

This sequence joins TRBV2 and TRBJ2-7; D remains ambiguous. V lost 0 bases and J 0 bases, leaving 12 bases between the germline ends. Germline CDR1 reads SNHLY; CDR2 reads FYNNEI. The CDR3 is 16 amino acids. The CDR3 DNA is TGTGCCAGCAGTGAAGCGATCGCCGCGAGCTCCTACGAGCAGTACTTC. It translates to CASSEAIAASSYEQYF.

The chain is built from TRBV13 and TRBJ2-7, with D perhaps assigned TRBD1 or TRBD2 (5 bases each). CDR3 length: 15 amino acids. The V and J ends lost 5 bases and 2 bases respectively, with 16 bases between them. Germline loops: CDR1 PRHDT, CDR2 FYEKMQ (reference sequence). In DNA, the CDR3 is TGTGCCAGCAGCCCGGGACCCGTCGAACCCTACGAGCAGTACTTC. This translates into CASSPGPVEPYEQYF.

The genes are TRBV30 and TRBJ1-3, with a weak D call TRBD1 (6 bases). Deletions cut 5 bases from V and 0 bases from J, with 14 bases between. CDR1 is GTSNPN, CDR2 SVGIG, per germline (reference sequence). The CDR3 runs to 15 residues. Here the CDR3 reads CAWHRGTLSGNTIYF. The CDR3 coding sequence is TGTGCCTGGCACCGGGGGACACTCTCTGGAAACACCATATATTTT.

The chain links TRBV4-3 to TRBJ1-2; 7 bases agree with TRBD1. Germline V gives CDR1 LGHNA, CDR2 YSLEER. The V gene end was trimmed by 6 bases and the J gene end by 0 bases; junction bases not matched to a gene: 7. This CDR3 has 15 residues. The CDR3 spells CASREGDSSNYGYTF. CDR3 DNA: TGCGCCAGCAGAGAGGGGGACAGCTCTAACTATGGCTACACCTTC.

The chain couples TRBV7-2 to TRBJ2-5; D call uncertain. This CDR3 has 15 residues. Trimming left V 5 bases short and J 3 bases short, with 16 bases between. Germline CDR1 and CDR2: SGHTA and FQGNSA. The CDR3 nucleotides are TGTGCCAGCAGCGAGGACCGGACCCGCAAAGAGACCCAGTACTTC. Translating gives CASSEDRTRKETQYF. Variable domain in full (rest from reference TRBV7-2 and TRBJ2-5): GAGVSQSPSNKVTEKGKDVELRCDPISGHTALYWYRQSLGQGLEFLIYFQGNSAPDKSGLPSDRFSAERTGGSVSTLTIQRTQQEDSAVYLCASSEDRTRKETQYFGPGTRLLVL.

This clone was seen more than once but under ten times. The chain has TRBV5-1 and TRBJ1-4; D not certain. Germline CDR1 reads SGHRS; CDR2 reads YFSETQ. With 0 bases removed from V and 0 bases from J, the gap between germline ends came to 6 bases. This CDR3 spans 15 amino acids. The CDR3: CASSLGQSTNEKLFF. Written as DNA, the CDR3 is TGCGCCAGCAGCTTGGGGCAGTCAACTAATGAAAAACTGTTTTTT.

The rearrangement uses TRBV6-4 and TRBJ1-6; no firm D call. The CDR3 spans 13 residues. Germline V gene sequence: CDR1 MRHNA, CDR2 SNTAGT. The ends were cut back, 3 bases at V and 4 bases at J, with 4 bases in the middle. The CDR3 reads CASSEQYNSPLHF. The CDR3 DNA reads as TGTGCCAGCAGTGAACAGTATAATTCACCCCTCCACTTT.

The rearrangement joins TRBV5-1 to TRBJ1-6; possibly TRBD1 for D (6 bases). Germline V lookup: CDR1 SGHRS, CDR2 YFSETQ. The CDR3 is 16 residues long. V lost 0 bases and J 3 bases, leaving 10 bases between the germline ends. The CDR3 region has the DNA TGCGCCAGCAGCTTGGAGGGGGTGAGCTATAATTCACCCCTCCACTTT. It yields the protein CASSLEGVSYNSPLHF.

The V and J genes are TRBV5-1 and TRBJ2-3; 10 bases agree with TRBD1. Trimming removed 4 bases from V and 1 base from J; junction bases left unmatched: 9. CDR1 is SGHRS and CDR2 is YFSETQ in the germline V gene. This CDR3 contains 17 residues. The CDR3 spells CASSPETGGYGTDTQYF. The CDR3 nucleotides read TGCGCCAGCAGCCCGGAGACAGGGGGCTACGGCACAGATACGCAGTATTTT.

The J gene is TRBJ1-4, the V gene TRBV5-1, with TRBD1 as a possible D gene (6 bases). Germline-derived CDR1 and CDR2 are SGHRS and YFSETQ. The V end lost 2 bases, the J end lost 1 base, and 12 bases lay between the germline ends. The CDR3 sequence is 16 residues long. CDR3 DNA sequence: TGCGCCAGCAGCTTAATTAAAGGGGGAACTAATGAAAAACTGTTTTTT. Translated, it gives CASSLIKGGTNEKLFF.

The chain recombines TRBV6-4 with TRBJ2-1; unclear D gene. Germline V gene data show CDR1 as MRHNA and CDR2 as SNTAGT. Trimming took 7 bases from V and 7 from J, leaving 14 bases between them. The CDR3 loop spans 13 amino acids. The CDR3 region is CASTKGDGNEQFF. CDR3 coding DNA: TGTGCCAGCACCAAAGGAGACGGTAATGAGCAGTTCTTC.

The chain employs TRBV11-3 and TRBJ1-1; no clear D. Germline V gene sequence: CDR1 SGHNT, CDR2 YENEEA. There are 13 residues in the CDR3. With 8 bases removed from V and 0 bases from J, the gap between germline ends came to 10 bases. The CDR3 DNA sequence: TGTGCCAGCCAAGGGAGAATGAACACTGAAGCTTTCTTT. Translation gives CASQGRMNTEAFF. Variable domain in full (rest from reference TRBV11-3 and TRBJ1-1): EAGVVQSPRYKIIEKKQPVAFWCNPISGHNTLYWYLQNLGQGPELLIRYENEEAVDDSQLPKDRFSAERLKGVDSTLKIQPAELGDSAVYLCASQGRMNTEAFFGQGTRLTVV.

The gene calls are TRBV11-3 and TRBJ1-1, with TRBD1 matching 7 bases. The V gene's germline CDR1 is SGHNT and CDR2 YENEEA. Trimming at V came to 3 bases and at J to 1 base, leaving 2 bases not matched to a gene. The CDR3 has 14 amino acids. CDR3 amino acids: CASSFSGGNTEAFF. Written as DNA, the CDR3 is TGTGCCAGCAGCTTCTCAGGGGGGAACACTGAAGCTTTCTTT.

The chain uses TRBV9 and TRBJ1-1; TRBD1 matches 12 bases. This CDR3 is 15 amino acids long. V lost 4 bases to trimming and J lost 5 bases; unmatched junction nucleotides: 6. Germline V gives CDR1 SGDLS, CDR2 YYNGEE. CDR3 sequence (DNA): TGTGCCAGCAGCCCGCGGGACAGGGGGCAGACTGAAGCTTTCTTT. It specifies CASSPRDRGQTEAFF.

The chain uses TRBV4-3 and TRBJ1-4, with D maybe TRBD1 (5 bases). The germline gives CDR1 LGHNA, CDR2 YSLEER. V gave up 0 bases and J gave up 4 bases, with 9 bases separating them. This CDR3 comprises 15 residues. The CDR3 sequence is CASSQDLTVNEKLFF. The CDR3 nucleotides read TGCGCCAGCAGCCAAGATTTGACAGTTAATGAAAAACTGTTTTTT.

The rearrangement uses TRBV7-2 and TRBJ2-5, with a weak D call TRBD1 (5 bases). CDR3 size: 15 residues. From germline, CDR1 is SGHTA and CDR2 FQGNSA. Between the trimmed V and J ends, which lost 5 bases and 8 bases, there was a span of 21 bases. The CDR3 sequence is CASSADPGSLDTQYF. CDR3 sequence (DNA): TGTGCCAGCAGCGCCGACCCAGGGTCGTTGGATACCCAGTACTTC.

V usage is TRBV7-9 and J usage is TRBJ1-2; 9 bases are shared with TRBD1. J gave up 7 bases and V 1 base, and 4 bases lay outside the gene matches. The CDR3 is made up of 14 amino acids. Germline CDR1 SEHNR, CDR2 FQNEAQ (reference sequence). The CDR3 region is CASSLGGTGRGYTF. As DNA, the CDR3 is TGTGCCAGCAGCTTAGGGGGGACAGGGCGTGGCTACACCTTC.

The chain uses TRBV19 and TRBJ1-2; TRBD1 agrees at 8 bases. V lost 7 bases, J lost 5 bases, and 6 bases stayed unmatched. The CDR3 runs to 13 residues. CDR1 and CDR2 (germline): LNHDA, SQIVND (reference sequence). CDR3 sequence: CASTHTGGYGYTF. DNA for the CDR3: TGTGCCAGTACTCACACAGGGGGGTATGGCTACACCTTC.